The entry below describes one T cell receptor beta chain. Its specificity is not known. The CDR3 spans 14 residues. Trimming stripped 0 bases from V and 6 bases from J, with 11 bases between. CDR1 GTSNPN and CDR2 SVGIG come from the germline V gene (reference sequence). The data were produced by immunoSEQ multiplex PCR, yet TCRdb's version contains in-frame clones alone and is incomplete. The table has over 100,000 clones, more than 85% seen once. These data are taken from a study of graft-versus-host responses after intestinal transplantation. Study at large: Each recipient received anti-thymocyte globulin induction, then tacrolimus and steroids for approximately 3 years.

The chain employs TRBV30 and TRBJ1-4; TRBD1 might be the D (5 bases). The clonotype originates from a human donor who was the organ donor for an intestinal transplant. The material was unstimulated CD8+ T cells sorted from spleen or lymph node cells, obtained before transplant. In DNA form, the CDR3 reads TGTGCCTGGAGTGTAGGGACGGCTTATGAAAAACTGTTTTTT. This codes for CAWSVGTAYEKLFF.